The T cell receptor (beta chain) described here comes from a study of neurological immune-mediated disorders (dated 2019 in TCRdb). For context, the study as a whole: The study compared peripheral blood TCR-beta repertoires of HTLV-I-associated myelopathy (HAM/TSP) patients, multiple sclerosis patients and healthy controls using UMI-based sequencing. The cohort was made up of approximately 71 subjects, consisting of around 14 HAM/TSP patients, around 35 multiple sclerosis patients and 20 or so healthy controls. Alongside PBMC samples, the set of some 97 TCR-beta libraries contained longitudinal samples, technical triplicates, and paired CD4+ and CD8+ T-cell subsets that had been sorted.

For sorted-subset TCR libraries, some 1 million sorted CD4+ or CD8+ T cells were used. Peripheral blood was subjected to Ficoll-Hypaque density gradient centrifugation to isolate PBMCs, which were then cryopreserved in liquid nitrogen. Paired sorted CD4+ and CD8+ subsets came from healthy controls, HAM/TSP patients and MS patients. For this chain, trimming is 1 base at the V end and 0 bases at the J end, and the number of junction bases without a gene match is 1. There are 15 amino acids in the CDR3, from cysteine to phenylalanine inclusive. Kept here is only the CDR3 DNA, which spans 45 bases and is read in frame from base 1. For CDR1 and CDR2, the germline V gene lists SGHTA and FQGNSA. cDNA synthesis used template-switch 5'RACE with a primer carrying a 10-nucleotide random unique molecular identifier tagging each TCR transcript. Every sequencing run yielded over 160 million TCR-beta sequences covering 15-18 subjects. Total RNA was extracted with the RNeasy kit. The KAPA Real-time Library Amplification kit was used to amplify TCR-beta VDJ regions with primers targeting the TCR constant region and the 5'RACE anchor. A first PCR added sample indexes and Illumina adaptors, after which a second PCR increased the library yield. The roughly 650 bp TCR product was size-selected on a 2% E-gel SizeSelection system after Ampure bead purification. Before pooling, library quality was assessed on a Bioanalyzer, concentration was determined with Qubit, and library quantification was performed with the Kapa Library Quantification kit. An Illumina HiSeq 2500 was used to sequence the libraries paired-end at 2 x 150 bp. To increase sequence diversity, about 25-31% phiX was spiked into each library pool. In the paper's pipeline: The quality-filtered reads were processed with the UMI-based MiGEC pipeline, whose error correction step removed more than 75% of the raw TCR sequences. IMGT germline references were used for alignment of VDJ genes, and clonotypes were defined by a unique CDR3 amino acid sequence together with V-J genes. Clonal expansion, Shannon diversity and CDR3 relatedness (CalcPairwiseDistances, ClusterSamples) were evaluated with VDJtools, and phylogenetic trees were built with CLCbio workbench. A clone was classed as expanded if it had 8 or more unique UMIs, a cutoff based on coefficient-of-variation modelling across technical triplicates. Using fastp trimming at Q25 and MiXCR clonotype assembly, TCRdb reanalyzed the public sequencing data and kept in-frame beta chains. All rows with the same CDR3 protein become a single entry with the most common DNA and genes. TCRdb assigned the V and J calls; the authors' analysis was not used. This sample has under 50,000 distinct CDR3 sequences in its table, and roughly 10% of those were observed once. The top ten hold 3% to 4.5% of the sample.

This clonotype was observed many times. Its target antigen remains unknown. One base away there is no much larger clone; base qualities are not given. Beyond this particular receptor, the publication reports: The highest TCR clonal expansion was observed in HAM/TSP patients, whereas the lowest was observed in MS patients, even when compared with healthy controls. Expanded clones from different subjects shared no identical CDR3 amino acid sequences, which suggests that TCR-beta repertoires were private in all groups.

The TCR was taken from a young woman with HTLV-1-associated myelopathy (HAM/TSP). Material: CD4+ T cells from blood. Recombination joined TRBV7-2 with TRBJ2-7; TRBD2 agrees with 9 junctional bases. The CDR3 protein: CASSLGAGGSYEQYF. The nucleotide sequence is given as TGTGCCAGCAGCTTAGGAGCGGGGGGCTCCTACGAGCAGTACTTC.